This is a list of T cell receptor beta chains from one sample in a study of blood T cell repertoires in COVID-19. Only in-frame clones appear in the TCRdb table, and some are missing; sequencing was by immunoSEQ multiplex PCR. The sample includes fewer than 250,000 clones, 83% of them seen just once. Sequencing was carried out using peripheral blood. All receptors come from a human donor in a cohort sampled during active COVID-19. Both conserved end residues are part of each CDR3. Each record gives: clone size, V gene, J gene, D gene, CDR3 DNA, CDR3 protein. The D gene is left open where the match is weak. Rows may omit the clone size; those that give it use once, few, many or a size class.

.	TRBV11-2	TRBJ2-2	.	TGTGCCAGCAGCTTACATTTAATTGGCCCACGAACCGGGGAGCTGTTTTTT	CASSLHLIGPRTGELFF
.	TRBV7-2	TRBJ1-5	TRBD1	TGTGCCAGCAGCACTACAGGGGACTCGCGGCCCCAGCATTTT	CASSTTGDSRPQHF
.	TRBV27	TRBJ1-1	TRBD1	TGTGCCAGCAGTAGGGCACGGGACAGACCGAACACTGAAGCTTTCTTT	CASSRARDRPNTEAFF
.	TRBV14	TRBJ1-1	.	TGTGCCAGCAGCCAATTACAGGTCACTGAAGCTTTCTTT	CASSQLQVTEAFF
.	TRBV18	TRBJ2-3	.	TGTGCCACCATGCTGGGGGAGGCAGATACGCAGTATTTT	CATMLGEADTQYF
few	TRBV19	TRBJ2-1	.	TGTGCCAGTAGTAGAGAAGGAGATCGGTACAATGAGCAGTTCTTC	CASSREGDRYNEQFF
.	TRBV6-5	TRBJ1-1	TRBD1	TGTGCCAGCAGCTACACAGGGGATACTGAAGCTTTCTTT	CASSYTGDTEAFF
.	TRBV9	TRBJ1-2	TRBD1	TGTGCCAGCAGCGTCCGGACAGGGGGGTCCTATGGCTACACCTTC	CASSVRTGGSYGYTF
.	TRBV19	TRBJ1-1	.	TGTGCCAGTACTATCACGGGGCGGGGGTCTGAAGCTTTCTTT	CASTITGRGSEAFF
many	TRBV6-5	TRBJ1-2	TRBD1	TGTGCCAGCAGTTACTCGAGGACAGGGGGGAACTATGGCTACACCTTC	CASSYSRTGGNYGYTF
.	TRBV5-6	TRBJ1-3	.	TGTGCCAGCAGCTTGCCGCCGGGTAGCTCTGGAAACACCATATATTTT	CASSLPPGSSGNTIYF
.	TRBV3-1/TRBV3-2	TRBJ2-7	TRBD2	TGTGCCAGCAGCGCCCTTACTAGCGACGAGCAGTACTTC	CASSALTSDEQYF
.	TRBV7-9	TRBJ2-7	.	TGTGCCAGCAGCGAAGGGGGGGCAGGCGTCTACGAGCAGTACTTC	CASSEGGAGVYEQYF
.	TRBV6-5	TRBJ2-7	.	TGTGCCAGTAAGACTAGTGATATCGACGAGCAGTACTTC	CASKTSDIDEQYF
.	TRBV2	TRBJ1-1	TRBD1	TGTGCCAGCACTAGACAGGGGAACACTGAAGCTTTCTTT	CASTRQGNTEAFF
few	TRBV7-9	TRBJ2-6	TRBD1	TGTGCCAGCAGCCTCCAACAGGGGTGGAACTCTGGGGCCAACGTCCTGACTTTC	CASSLQQGWNSGANVLTF
.	TRBV5-1	TRBJ2-3	.	TGCGCCAGCAGCTTGGCCCGGCGGGGAGATAGCACAGATACGCAGTATTTT	CASSLARRGDSTDTQYF
.	TRBV5-1	TRBJ2-2	TRBD2	TGCGCCAGCAGCGCCAGGGCAGCGGGGGCTGGCGGGGAGCTGTTTTTT	CASSARAAGAGGELFF
few	TRBV11-2	TRBJ2-1	TRBD2	TGTGCCAGCAGCACATCGGGCGGGGGGGCCCTCCCCTACAATGAGCAGTTCTTC	CASSTSGGGALPYNEQFF
.	TRBV7-9	TRBJ2-5	.	TGTGCCAGCAGCTCCCCTGCGGCGGCCCAAGAGACCCAGTACTTC	CASSSPAAAQETQYF
few	TRBV6-4	TRBJ2-7	.	TGTGCCAGCAGTGACGCGAGCTCCTACGAGCAGTACTTC	CASSDASSYEQYF